The present TCR beta chain was sequenced within a study of blood T cell repertoires in COVID-19. Study-level background: PBMCs, B-cell-depleted T cells, or T cells provided the cDNA or gDNA that made up the material.

The junction had 11 bases not matched to a gene; V was cut back by 0 bases and J by 9 bases. Germline V gives CDR1 LGHNA, CDR2 YNFKEQ. This CDR3 contains 16 residues. Original processing notes: Scientists estimated how many nucleated cells there were by amplifying reference gene primers. TCRdb keeps only in-frame clones here, not all; method: immunoSEQ multiplex PCR. V and J calls and clone size are as listed in that table; D and trimming were resolved from the DNA. Of around 220,000 clones detected, about four fifths appear once; the ten largest clones hold over 6.5%. Seattle researchers signed up patients amid active infection and tracked them longitudinally.

The sequence derives from an elderly woman with COVID-19, enrolled during active disease. Sequenced material: peripheral blood. The chain combines TRBV4-2 with TRBJ2-1, with TRBD1 matching 7 bases. CDR3 loop: CASSQDQAGGRGEQFF. The CDR3 coding sequence is TGTGCCAGCAGCCAAGATCAGGCAGGGGGACGGGGTGAGCAGTTCTTC.